A single sample gave rise to the 5 T cell receptor beta chains below, sequenced in a study of shared clonotypes between healthy human individuals (dated by TCRdb to 2020 to 2022). The library was generated by the immunoSEQ multiplex PCR assay. In TCRdb, the immuneACCESS table is reduced to in-frame sequences with V and J assigned. These tables do not hold every clone; where another copy was compared, an unresolved V gene accounts for under half, and the others remain unexplained. This sample comprises 1,400,000 or so clones, less than 99% of them detected only once. Roughly 0.35% of the sample belongs to the ten largest clones. The sequencing input was naive CD4+ T cells sorted from blood. Sample cell subset or site, as interpreted from the label and publication: CD45RA+ positively selected. These receptors were collected from a man aged 30 to 45 in good health.

The rearrangement joins TRBV5-1 to TRBJ2-6; a possible D gene is TRBD2 (6 bases). Germline loops: CDR1 SGHRS, CDR2 YFSETQ. The germline V and J ends were trimmed by 0 bases and 0 bases, with 22 bases remaining between them. The CDR3 extends over 21 amino acids. CDR3 in amino acids: CASSLDQGLSNVNSGANVLTF. In DNA, the CDR3 is TGCGCCAGCAGCTTGGACCAGGGACTTTCTAATGTTAACTCTGGGGCCAACGTCCTGACTTTC.

As concerns this clone: Additional DNA sequences in this sample encode the identical CDR3. V usage is TRBV28 and J usage is TRBJ2-7; no clear D. Trimming pared 2 bases from V and 4 bases from J, leaving 6 bases between. This CDR3 comprises 12 residues. The germline V gene encodes CDR1 MDHEN and CDR2 SYDVKM. The CDR3 coding sequence is TGTGCCAGCAGTTTAGGGGATTACGAGCAGTACTTC. Translation: CASSLGDYEQYF.

The CDR3 protein is CASSLGDFYNEQFF. CDR3 sequence (DNA): TGTGCCAGCAGCTTAGGGGACTTTTACAATGAGCAGTTCTTC. V gene TRBV7-6 combines with J gene TRBJ2-1; weak D call: TRBD2 (6 bases). The germline gives CDR1 SGHVS, CDR2 FNYEAQ. With 1 base removed from V and 4 bases from J, the gap between germline ends came to 8 bases. This CDR3 spans 14 amino acids.

V and J are TRBV15 and TRBJ1-4; D might be TRBD1 (6 bases). This CDR3 has 15 amino acids. Per the germline V gene, CDR1 is LNHNV and CDR2 is YYDKDF (reference sequence). V shed 0 bases and J shed 6 bases, with 11 bases lying between them. Written as DNA, the CDR3 is TGTGCCACCAGCAGAGATCTCCAGGGGCATGAAAAACTGTTTTTT. Amino acid sequence: CATSRDLQGHEKLFF.

This sequence joins TRBV2 and TRBJ2-2; 10 positions agree with TRBD2. The CDR3 has 17 amino acids. V lost 0 bases, J lost 6 bases, and 7 bases stayed unmatched. CDR1 SNHLY and CDR2 FYNNEI come from the germline V gene. The CDR3 here is CASSEALLAGDPGELFF. CDR3 in DNA: TGTGCCAGCAGTGAAGCGCTTCTAGCGGGAGACCCCGGGGAGCTGTTTTTT.